This T cell receptor beta chain derives from a study of identifying expanded T cells in peripheral blood (dated by TCRdb to the late 2010s). Background on the whole study: Separate aliquots of the same genomic DNA pool were sequenced to produce technical replicates, and four replicates were compared in pairs. Results the study describes overall, beyond this receptor: The binomial model flagged approximately 1.2 differentially abundant clones between technical replicates, compared with 15 to 17 over about two weeks and about 20 over roughly 4 weeks. The beta-binomial model significantly reduced the number of clones called differentially abundant and the false-positive rate across all healthy-donor time intervals. The authors expected that biological variance in healthy repertoires might rise further over much longer intervals, such as months to years. In all healthy donors, the variance in clone template counts between samples taken about 14 days apart rose significantly as total template count increased.

To note about this clone: No antigen is known for it. No much larger clone is present one base from it, and per-base qualities are unavailable.

The immunoSEQ Assay, which uses bias-controlled multiplex PCR amplification of genomic DNA, was used to profile TCRbeta CDR3 regions. On the authors' methods: The absolute abundance of each unique TCRbeta CDR3 region was quantified after sequences were collapsed and filtered. Differential abundance was assessed using a binomial (Fisher-equivalent) model and a beta-binomial model in which time-dependent variance fitted from healthy donors was added. Clones with fewer than 5 combined templates were excluded, and clones with Benjamini-Hochberg FDR below 0.01 were called differentially abundant. Using the form v = (b*log(k)+a)^2, the beta-binomial variance was modeled as a function of the total template count across the two samples. TCRdb took this table from immuneACCESS and kept in-frame rearrangements with V and J called. Such tables lack part of the clones; where checked against another copy, unresolved V genes explain under half of the gap, and the rest is unexplained. V, J and clone size were drawn from that table, and D and trimming were deduced from the DNA. For this sample the table gives around 60,000 clones, of which around 86% were detected only once. The ten largest account for 15% to 20% of the sample.

CDR1 and CDR2, looked up from the germline V gene, are MNHNS and SASEGT. The junction carries 15 bases between V and J, which are trimmed by 2 bases and 7 bases respectively. CDR3 length: 15 amino acids, cysteine to phenylalanine. Only the CDR3 part of the read is kept: 45 bases, read in frame from the first base. During the collection period, no immune events, such as infections, were documented for the healthy donors. Healthy-donor blood repertoires served as a training cohort to calibrate time-dependent variance in a beta-binomial model of T-cell clone differential abundance. There were roughly 10 healthy donors in the training cohort, of whom 3 were female and 7 were male. On average the donors were around 45 years old, and their ages spanned roughly 29 to 64 years. Whole blood from each healthy donor was obtained from a commercial supplier and was collected at three time points two to three weeks apart. Genomic DNA was extracted from unsorted whole blood for immunosequencing.

This clonotype originated in a person between 18 and 75 years old in good health. This chain joins TRBV6-1 to TRBJ1-5; a weak D assignment points to TRBD1 (5 bases agree). Material for sequencing was blood. The DNA sequence is given as TGTGCCAGCAGTGAATTTGTGGGGGTCATACAGCCCCAGCATTTT. The resulting protein is CASSEFVGVIQPQHF.